The text below deals with one T cell receptor (beta chain). Regarding time point: baseline pretreatment blood. Treatment here: 15 Gy SBRT to primary tumor, nephrectomy 4 weeks later. Blood was sampled at baseline, 2 weeks and 4 weeks after SBRT. The CDR3 runs 15 residues. The V end was cut by 5 bases, the J end by 4 bases, with 17 bases between. Per the germline V gene, CDR1 is MNHEY and CDR2 is SVGAGI. Data came from immunoSEQ multiplex PCR; TCRdb stores just in-frame clones and leaves some out. Of some 150,000 clones in the sample, over 80% were seen once. This sample is drawn from a study of radiation and T cells in renal cell carcinoma.

The sample in question was blood, obtained from a patient whose treatment included radiotherapy and nephrectomy. The V and J genes are TRBV6-5 and TRBJ1-1; D ambiguous. This TCR derives from a woman aged 50 to 60 with renal cell carcinoma. For the CDR3, the DNA is TGTGCCAGCAGTCCACCGGCCTCACGGGGCACTGAAGCTTTCTTT. Translating gives CASSPPASRGTEAFF.